The present T cell receptor beta chain was sequenced within a study of T cells in Graves' hyperthyroidism and ophthalmopathy. Study in general: Upon initial diagnosis and before any treatment, peripheral blood was collected.

The TCR beta CDR3 regions underwent amplification using RNA transcripts as the source. HTBI primers were the set used in a first-round RT-PCR of the TCR CDR3. From the multiplex PCR reads, TCRdb called clonotypes with MiXCR, one entry per CDR3 protein. The sample lists over 300,000 distinct CDR3 sequences, roughly 13% occurring once. A remark on this clonotype: Its antigen is unknown.

V lost 0 bases and J lost 4; bases outside the gene matches: 10. From germline, CDR1 is DFQATT and CDR2 SNEGSKA (reference sequence). The CDR3 sequence is 16 residues long. General study points: Ophthalmopathy prediction by the model preceded onset by a median roughly 6 months.

The specimen sequenced was blood. This chain joins TRBV20-1 and TRBJ2-3; 7 bases line up with TRBD2. The receptor's source is a woman aged 40-49 years with Graves' ophthalmopathy. The CDR3 reads CSAREDSGLRADTQYF. The CDR3 DNA follows: TGCAGTGCTAGAGAGGATAGCGGGTTGAGGGCAGATACGCAGTATTTT.